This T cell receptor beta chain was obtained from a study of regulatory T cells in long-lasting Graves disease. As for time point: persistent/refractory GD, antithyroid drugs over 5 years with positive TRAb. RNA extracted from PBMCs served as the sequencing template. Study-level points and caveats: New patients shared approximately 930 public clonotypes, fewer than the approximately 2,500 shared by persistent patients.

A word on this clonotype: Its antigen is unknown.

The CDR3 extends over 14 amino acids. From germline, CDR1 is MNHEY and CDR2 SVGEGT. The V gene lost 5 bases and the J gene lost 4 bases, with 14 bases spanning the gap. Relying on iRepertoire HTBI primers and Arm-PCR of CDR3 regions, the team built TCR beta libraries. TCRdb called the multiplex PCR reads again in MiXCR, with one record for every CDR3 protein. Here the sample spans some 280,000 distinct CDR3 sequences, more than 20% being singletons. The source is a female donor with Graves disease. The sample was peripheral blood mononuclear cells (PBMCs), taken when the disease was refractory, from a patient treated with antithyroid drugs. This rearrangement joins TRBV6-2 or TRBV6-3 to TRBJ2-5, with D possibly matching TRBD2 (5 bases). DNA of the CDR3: TGTGCCAGCAGTCGACCTACCCGGGGAGAGACCCAGTACTTC. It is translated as CASSRPTRGETQYF.